The 22 T cell receptor beta chains listed next were all sequenced from one sample in a study of neurological immune-mediated disorders. TCRdb recomputed calls from the 5' RACE reads with MiXCR, one row per CDR3 protein. The sample yields about 95,000 distinct CDR3 sequences, roughly 3.5% seen once. Sample: PBMCs. These receptors all stem from a woman under 30 with multiple sclerosis.

V gene TRBV6-1 combines with J gene TRBJ1-1; no reliable D call. Germline V lookup: CDR1 MNHNS, CDR2 SASEGT. The CDR3 runs 10 residues. V lost 6 bases and J lost 6, with 5 bases in between. CDR3 coding DNA: TGTGCCAGCAGGGTCTCTGAAGCTTTCTTT. This sequence encodes CASRVSEAFF.

This clonotype was seen a handful of times. This may come from a read error, since a much larger clone is one base off. The chain carries TRBV19 and TRBJ2-1; D perhaps matches TRBD2 (5 bases). This CDR3 has 14 amino acids. CDR1 is LNHDA and CDR2 is SQIVND in the germline V gene (reference sequence). CDR3 nucleotides: TGTGCCAGTAGTATTCCGGGAAGTTACAATGCGCAGTTCTTC. It codes for CASSIPGSYNAQFF.

This clonotype has at least ten counts. The V call is TRBV7-9, the J call TRBJ1-1; possibly TRBD1 for D (6 bases). CDR1 is SEHNR, CDR2 FQNEAQ, per germline (reference sequence). The CDR3 length is 15 residues. The germline V and J ends were trimmed by 5 bases and 6 bases, with 19 bases remaining between them. The CDR3 loop is CASSRRQEQWAEAFF. The CDR3 nucleotides are TGTGCCAGCAGCAGACGACAGGAGCAGTGGGCTGAAGCTTTCTTT.

This clonotype has more than one count but fewer than ten. The rearrangement uses TRBV20-1 and TRBJ1-4, with 7 bases identical to TRBD1. This CDR3 contains 16 residues. Germline V gene data show CDR1 as DFQATT and CDR2 as SNEGSKA (reference sequence). The V and J ends lost 0 bases and 2 bases, in that order; junction bases with no gene match: 6. Here the CDR3 reads CSARDYRGTTNEKLFF. The DNA of the CDR3 is TGCAGTGCTAGAGACTACAGGGGAACGACTAATGAAAAACTGTTTTTT.

This clonotype was counted ten times or more. The chain recombines TRBV5-5 with TRBJ1-1; D is possibly TRBD1 (5 bases). The V gene lost 4 bases and the J gene lost 3 bases, with 19 bases spanning the gap. The CDR3 is 16 residues long. Germline CDR1 reads SGHKS; CDR2 reads YYEKEE (reference sequence). CDR3 in DNA: TGTGCCAGCAGCCGAAACCCTCAAGGGGCCTACACTGAAGCTTTCTTT. The encoded protein is CASSRNPQGAYTEAFF. The entire variable domain, with the rest obtained from reference TRBV5-5 and TRBJ1-1, is as follows: DAGVTQSPTHLIKTRGQQVTLRCSPISGHKSVSWYQQVLGQGPQFIFQYYEKEERGRGNFPDRFSARQFPNYSSELNVNALLLGDSALYLCASSRNPQGAYTEAFFGQGTRLTVV.

Ten or more counts support this clonotype. CDR3 nucleotides: TGCAGTGCTTTTCTAGCGCCATACGAGCAGTACTTC. This translates into CSAFLAPYEQYF. The genes are TRBV20-1 and TRBJ2-7, with a tentative D call TRBD2 (6 bases). Germline loops: CDR1 DFQATT, CDR2 SNEGSKA (reference sequence). Trimming removed 5 bases at V and 4 bases at J, with 12 bases between. This CDR3 comprises 12 residues.

This sequence joins TRBV6-1 and TRBJ1-1, with D unresolved. Trimming pared 0 bases from V and 0 bases from J, leaving 11 bases between. CDR3 size: 16 residues. The germline V gene has CDR1 MNHNS and CDR2 SASEGT. The CDR3 DNA follows: TGTGCCAGCAGTGAAGCTCTCGGGCAGTTGAACACTGAAGCTTTCTTT. As protein: CASSEALGQLNTEAFF.

In its sample, this clonotype was seen many times. V gene TRBV5-1 combines with J gene TRBJ2-1, with D perhaps matching TRBD1 or TRBD2 (5 bases each). Trimming pared 4 bases from V and 3 bases from J, leaving 14 bases between. This CDR3 contains 15 residues. From germline, CDR1 is SGHRS and CDR2 YFSETQ. CDR3: CASSIRDAGYNEQFF. Here the CDR3 DNA reads TGCGCCAGCAGCATCCGGGACGCGGGCTACAATGAGCAGTTCTTC.

This clonotype was recorded at least ten times. The chain joins TRBV20-1 to TRBJ1-2, with 8 bases matching TRBD1. The junction had 9 bases not matched to a gene; V was cut back by 0 bases and J by 6 bases. The length of the CDR3 is 15 residues. Germline V gene sequence: CDR1 DFQATT, CDR2 SNEGSKA (reference sequence). DNA of the CDR3: TGCAGTGCTAGAGACTACGCGGACAGGGTTGATGGCTACACCTTC. This encodes CSARDYADRVDGYTF.

This clonotype was seen many times. V gene TRBV21-1 combines with J gene TRBJ2-5; the table's D call, TRBD2, was not checked against the DNA. TRBV21-1 is designated a pseudogene. The CDR3 spans 21 residues. The CDR3 spells CASSKGGLGLAGGVPQETQYF. In nucleotides, the CDR3 is TGTGCCAGCAGCAAAGGGGGCCTGGGACTAGCGGGAGGTGTGCCTCAAGAGACCCAGTACTTC.

About this clonotype itself: A much bigger clone sits one base away, suggesting this may be a read error. The chain is built from TRBV15 and TRBJ2-3, with D possibly being TRBD1 (5 bases). The end of the DNA aligns better with TRBJ1-5, so the J call may be wrong. The CDR3 spans 16 residues. Germline CDR1 and CDR2: LNHNV and YYDKDF (reference sequence). The CDR3 DNA follows: TGTGCCACCAGCAGAGTGGGGGGTCGGAGCACAGATACGCAGCATTTT. It specifies CATSRVGGRSTDTQHF.

This clonotype has at least ten counts. The chain couples TRBV7-2 to TRBJ2-7, with 9 positions matching TRBD2. Germline V gives CDR1 SGHTA, CDR2 FQGNSA. V dropped 5 bases and J dropped 3; count of bases not matched to a gene: 8. CDR3 length: 15 amino acids. The CDR3 sequence: CASSQQLAGYYEQYF. CDR3 nucleotide sequence: TGTGCCAGCAGCCAGCAGCTAGCGGGATACTACGAGCAGTACTTC.

This clonotype was seen ten or more times. The chain links TRBV4-1 to TRBJ2-3; 9 bases fit TRBD2. Trimming at V came to 0 bases and at J to 0 bases, leaving 7 bases not matched to a gene. The germline V gene encodes CDR1 MGHRA and CDR2 YSYEKL. The CDR3 sequence is 18 residues long. Here the CDR3 DNA reads TGCGCCAGCAGCCAAGAACGGTCGGCGGGAGGGAGCACAGATACGCAGTATTTT. Translation: CASSQERSAGGSTDTQYF.

This clonotype was recorded at least ten times. The chain joins TRBV11-2 to TRBJ2-1; 9 bases agree with TRBD2. The germline V gene has CDR1 SGHAT and CDR2 FQNNGV. J was trimmed by 6 bases and V by 1 base; bases with no gene match: 4. CDR3 size: 15 residues. In DNA form, the CDR3 reads TGTGCCAGCAGCTTAGGCCCAGCGGGAGGCAATGAGCAGTTCTTC. This codes for CASSLGPAGGNEQFF.

This clonotype was recorded many times. The chain couples TRBV2 to TRBJ1-1, with 8 bases lining up with TRBD1. The CDR3 spans 15 residues. V trimming: 3 bases; J trimming: 11 bases; junction bases outside the gene matches: 14. The germline V gene has CDR1 SNHLY and CDR2 FYNNEI. This CDR3 is CASSDLRTGLRRAFF. In DNA form, the CDR3 reads TGTGCCAGCAGTGACCTGCGGACAGGGTTAAGGCGGGCTTTCTTT.

The sample holds many counts of this clonotype. The genes are TRBV20-1 and TRBJ1-2; 7 bases map to TRBD1. V lost 0 bases to trimming and J lost 4 bases; unmatched junction nucleotides: 11. This CDR3 is 16 amino acids long. Germline CDR1 and CDR2: DFQATT and SNEGSKA (reference sequence). CDR3 protein: CSAREGGQVGVYGYTF. The DNA of the CDR3 is TGCAGTGCTAGAGAGGGAGGACAGGTGGGCGTCTATGGCTACACCTTC.

There are many counts of this clonotype. This chain joins TRBV7-6 and TRBJ2-7; a weak D match, TRBD2 (5 bases). V gave up 5 bases and J gave up 0 bases, with 11 bases separating them. This CDR3 has 14 residues. Germline CDR1 and CDR2: SGHVS and FNYEAQ. This CDR3 is CASSPRGSSYEQYF. The CDR3 coding sequence is TGTGCCAGCAGCCCCCGAGGGAGCTCCTACGAGCAGTACTTC.

This clonotype was counted at least ten times. As DNA, the CDR3 is TGTGCCAGCAGATACACCGGCGGACCAACCTACGAGCAGTACTTC. Translation gives CASRYTGGPTYEQYF. The rearrangement uses TRBV12-3 or TRBV12-4 and TRBJ2-7; D is unclear. The CDR3 extends over 15 amino acids. Between the trimmed V and J ends, which lost 6 bases and 2 bases, there was a span of 17 bases.

The table lists this clonotype with many counts. The chain is built from TRBV6-5 and TRBJ1-2, with 7 bases matching TRBD1. V dropped 0 bases and J dropped 5; count of bases not matched to a gene: 12. The CDR3 is 17 amino acids. The V gene's germline CDR1 is MNHEY and CDR2 SVGAGI. The CDR3 bases are TGTGCCAGCAGTTACTCAAGCCAGGGGGGCAGTACTTATGGCTACACCTTC. Protein product: CASSYSSQGGSTYGYTF.

Ten or more counts support this clonotype. The chain couples TRBV20-1 to TRBJ1-6; D is uncertain. Germline assignment: CDR1 DFQATT and CDR2 SNEGSKA (reference sequence). CDR3 length: 15 residues. V lost 0 bases, J lost 4 bases, and 10 bases lay in between. CDR3: CSAREVSDYNSPLHF. The CDR3 DNA reads as TGCAGTGCTAGAGAAGTCAGTGATTATAATTCACCCCTCCACTTT.

The table lists this clonotype with a few counts. This chain links TRBV19 with TRBJ2-7; D might be TRBD1 (5 bases). This CDR3 has 14 residues. Trimming took 6 bases from V and 6 from J, leaving 18 bases between them. Germline V gene data show CDR1 as LNHDA and CDR2 as SQIVND (reference sequence). CDR3 in amino acids: CASSDLQGSGEQYF. The CDR3 DNA sequence: TGTGCCAGTAGCGATCTTCAGGGTTCCGGCGAGCAGTACTTC.

This clonotype was detected many times. The rearrangement uses TRBV7-2 and TRBJ2-7; 11 nucleotides match TRBD2. The V gene end was trimmed by 4 bases and the J gene end by 0 bases; junction bases not matched to a gene: 8. The germline V gene has CDR1 SGHTA and CDR2 FQGNSA. This CDR3 region has 17 residues. This chain's CDR3 is CASSSRGLAEPSYEQYF. The CDR3 DNA reads as TGTGCCAGCAGCTCTCGGGGACTAGCGGAGCCCTCCTACGAGCAGTACTTC.